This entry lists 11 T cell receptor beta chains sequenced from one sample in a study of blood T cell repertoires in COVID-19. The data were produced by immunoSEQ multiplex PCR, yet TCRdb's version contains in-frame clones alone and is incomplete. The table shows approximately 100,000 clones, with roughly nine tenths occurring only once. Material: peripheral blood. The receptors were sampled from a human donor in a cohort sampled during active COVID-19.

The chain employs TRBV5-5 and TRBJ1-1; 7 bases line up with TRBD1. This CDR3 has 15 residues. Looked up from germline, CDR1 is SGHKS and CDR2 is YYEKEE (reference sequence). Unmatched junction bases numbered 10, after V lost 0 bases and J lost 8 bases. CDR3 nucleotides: TGTGCCAGCAGCTTGGTCCGGCAGGGGGGAGAAGAAGCTTTCTTT. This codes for CASSLVRQGGEEAFF.

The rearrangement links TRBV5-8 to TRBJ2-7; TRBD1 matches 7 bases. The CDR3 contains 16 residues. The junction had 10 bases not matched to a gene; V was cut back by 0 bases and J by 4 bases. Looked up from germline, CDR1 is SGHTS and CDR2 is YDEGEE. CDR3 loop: CASSLGPPGQNYEQYF. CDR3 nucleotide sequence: TGTGCCAGCAGCTTGGGACCACCGGGACAGAATTACGAGCAGTACTTC.

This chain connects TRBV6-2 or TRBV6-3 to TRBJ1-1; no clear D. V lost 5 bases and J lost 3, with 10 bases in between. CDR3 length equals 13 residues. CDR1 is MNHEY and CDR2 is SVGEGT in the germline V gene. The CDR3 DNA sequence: TGTGCCAGCAGTCCAGCGGCTTACACTGAAGCTTTCTTT. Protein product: CASSPAAYTEAFF.

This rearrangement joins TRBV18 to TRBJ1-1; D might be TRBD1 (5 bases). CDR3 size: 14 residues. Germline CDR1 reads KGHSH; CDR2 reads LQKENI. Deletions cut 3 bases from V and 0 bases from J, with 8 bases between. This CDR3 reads CASSPMTVNTEAFF. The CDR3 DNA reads TGTGCCAGCTCACCGATGACAGTGAACACTGAAGCTTTCTTT.

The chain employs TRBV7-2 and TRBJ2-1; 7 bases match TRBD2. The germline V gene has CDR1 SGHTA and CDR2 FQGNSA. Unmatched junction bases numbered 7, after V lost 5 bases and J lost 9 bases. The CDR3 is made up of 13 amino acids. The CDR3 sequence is CASSRGTMGEQFF. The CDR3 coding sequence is TGTGCCAGCAGCCGCGGGACTATGGGTGAGCAGTTCTTC.

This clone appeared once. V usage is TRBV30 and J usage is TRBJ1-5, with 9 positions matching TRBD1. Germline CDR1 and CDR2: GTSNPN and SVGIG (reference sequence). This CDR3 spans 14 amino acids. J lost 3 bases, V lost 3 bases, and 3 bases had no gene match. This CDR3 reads CAWSRDRANQPQHF. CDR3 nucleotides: TGTGCCTGGAGCCGGGACAGGGCCAATCAGCCCCAGCATTTT.

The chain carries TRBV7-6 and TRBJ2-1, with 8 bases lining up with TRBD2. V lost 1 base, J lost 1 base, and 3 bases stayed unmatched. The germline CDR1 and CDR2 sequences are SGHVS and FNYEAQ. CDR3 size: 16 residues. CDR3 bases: TGTGCCAGCAGCTTAGGTCCGGGAGGGTCCTACAATGAGCAGTTCTTC. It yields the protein CASSLGPGGSYNEQFF.

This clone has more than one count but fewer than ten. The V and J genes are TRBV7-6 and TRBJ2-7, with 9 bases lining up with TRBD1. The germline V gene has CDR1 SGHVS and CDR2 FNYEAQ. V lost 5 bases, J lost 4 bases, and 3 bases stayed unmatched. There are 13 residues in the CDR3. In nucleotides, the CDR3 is TGTGCCAGCAGCCGGGGACAGGGTTACGAGCAGTACTTC. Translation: CASSRGQGYEQYF.

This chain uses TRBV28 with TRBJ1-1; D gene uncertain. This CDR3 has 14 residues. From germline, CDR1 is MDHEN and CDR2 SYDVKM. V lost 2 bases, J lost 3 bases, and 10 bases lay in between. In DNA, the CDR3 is TGTGCCAGCAGTTTAGGCGCAGGTGACACTGAAGCTTTCTTT. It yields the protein CASSLGAGDTEAFF.

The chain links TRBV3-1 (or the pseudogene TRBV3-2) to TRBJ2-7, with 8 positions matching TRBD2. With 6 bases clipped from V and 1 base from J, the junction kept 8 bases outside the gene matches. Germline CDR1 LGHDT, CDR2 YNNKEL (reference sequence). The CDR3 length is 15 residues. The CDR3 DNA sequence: TGTGCCAGCAGGGGCGGGACTAGTGGATCCTACGAGCAGTACTTC. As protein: CASRGGTSGSYEQYF.

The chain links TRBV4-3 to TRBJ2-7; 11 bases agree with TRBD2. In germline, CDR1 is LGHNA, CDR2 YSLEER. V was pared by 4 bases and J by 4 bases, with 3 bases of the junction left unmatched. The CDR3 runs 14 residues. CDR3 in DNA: TGCGCCAGCAGCCCTGCTAGCGGGAGGTACGAGCAGTACTTC. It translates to CASSPASGRYEQYF.